Presented here are 10 T cell receptor beta chains from one specimen sequenced in a study of T-cell reconstitution after alpha-beta-depleted transplantation in children. Preparation of the TCRbeta library was carried out with unique molecular identifiers. Each CDR3 protein gets one entry after TCRdb re-called the PCR reads with MiXCR. The table records fewer than 150,000 distinct CDR3 sequences, roughly 9% of them present only once. The sequencing used PBMCs, mostly from graft donor cells, collected 180 days after TCRalphabeta/CD19-depleted stem cell transplant. Source of these receptors: a girl under two years old who had a stem cell transplant for combined immunodeficiency, so the T cells may come from the graft donor.

The chain couples TRBV11-3 to TRBJ2-2, with TRBD2 matching over 12 bases. The CDR3 consists of 16 residues. J was trimmed by 6 bases and V by 0 bases; bases with no gene match: 2. The germline CDR1 and CDR2 sequences are SGHNT and YENEEA. CDR3 region: CASSLDLAGGAGELFF. The DNA of the CDR3 is TGTGCCAGCAGCTTAGATCTAGCGGGAGGGGCCGGGGAGCTGTTTTTT.

The chain recombines TRBV12-5 with TRBJ2-5; no definite D call. V was shortened by 0 bases and J by 10 bases, with 18 bases between the two germline ends. Germline V lookup: CDR1 LGHNT, CDR2 FRNRAP. CDR3 length: 15 amino acids. The CDR3 nucleotides are TGTGCTAGTGGTTTGGTACAAGACCTGGGGAAGGGCCAGTACTTC. This gives the protein CASGLVQDLGKGQYF.

Regarding this clonotype: A read error is likely, as this CDR3 ends without the conserved phenylalanine or tryptophan. V and J are TRBV12-3 or TRBV12-4 and TRBJ2-7, with 9 bases aligning to TRBD2. CDR3 length: 14 amino acids. The ends lost 6 bases at V and 5 bases at J; junction bases unmatched: 8. CDR3 nucleotides: TGTGCCAGCAGCCCAAGCGGGGGGTCCCACGAGCAGTACTTG. Its translation: CASSPSGGSHEQYL.

This clonotype was counted many times. V usage is TRBV29-1 and J usage is TRBJ2-7; D could derive from TRBD1 or TRBD2 (5 bases each). V was clipped by 4 bases and J by 0 bases, with 13 bases between them. The germline V gene encodes CDR1 SQVTM and CDR2 ANQGSEA. CDR3 size: 14 residues. Here the CDR3 reads CSVGQLGSSYEQYF. The CDR3 nucleotides read TGCAGCGTTGGACAGTTAGGGAGCTCCTACGAGCAGTACTTC.

This clonotype was seen a handful of times. The chain combines TRBV30 with TRBJ1-1; D gene ambiguous. The CDR3 contains 11 residues. Germline V gene data show CDR1 as GTSNPN and CDR2 as SVGIG (reference sequence). The V end was cut by 2 bases, the J end by 4 bases, with 5 bases between. In DNA form, the CDR3 reads TGTGCCTGGAGTTTGGCCACTGAAGCTTTCTTT. Its translation: CAWSLATEAFF.

This clonotype showed up just a few times. This chain joins TRBV7-2 and TRBJ2-3; possibly TRBD2 for D (5 bases). From germline, CDR1 is SGHTA and CDR2 FQGNSA. CDR3 size: 15 residues. V was trimmed by 5 bases and J by 10 bases, leaving 22 bases between them. The CDR3 sequence is CASSLRTSEQRAQYF. For the CDR3, the DNA is TGTGCCAGCAGCCTTAGGACGTCGGAGCAGAGGGCGCAGTATTTT. Supplemented by reference TRBV7-2 and TRBJ2-3, the full variable domain reads GAGVSQSPSNKVTEKGKDVELRCDPISGHTALYWYRQSLGQGLEFLIYFQGNSAPDKSGLPSDRFSAERTGGSVSTLTIQRTQQEDSAVYLCASSLRTSEQRAQYFGPGTRLTVL.

This clonotype was counted at least ten times. V and J are TRBV5-1 and TRBJ2-2; perhaps TRBD2 as D (5 bases). CDR3 length: 14 amino acids. Looked up from germline, CDR1 is SGHRS and CDR2 is YFSETQ. V lost 3 bases and J 4 bases, leaving 10 bases between the germline ends. This CDR3 reads CASSSGEITGELFF. The DNA for the CDR3 is TGCGCCAGCAGCTCCGGGGAGATCACCGGGGAGCTGTTTTTT.

This chain connects TRBV7-8 to TRBJ2-2, with D maybe TRBD2 (6 bases). Trimming cost V 5 bases and J 1 base, with 14 bases left between them. From germline, CDR1 is SGHVS and CDR2 FQNEAQ. CDR3 length: 16 amino acids. The CDR3 DNA is TGTGCCAGCAGCCGCAGATGGGGAGGGAACACCGGGGAGCTGTTTTTT. Translating gives CASSRRWGGNTGELFF.

This clonotype appeared a few times. CDR3 protein: CASGLFSRARYEQYF. CDR3 DNA: TGTGCTAGTGGTTTGTTTTCCCGGGCCCGGTACGAGCAGTACTTC. The chain combines TRBV12-5 with TRBJ2-7; D is unresolved. Trimming stripped 2 bases from V and 4 bases from J, with 15 bases between. The CDR3 is 15 residues long. Per germline, CDR1 LGHNT and CDR2 FRNRAP.

This clonotype was counted at least ten times. J is TRBJ2-6 and V is TRBV5-5; D is uncertain. CDR1 SGHKS and CDR2 YYEKEE come from the germline V gene (reference sequence). The ends were cut back, 3 bases at V and 0 bases at J, with 7 bases in the middle. This CDR3 contains 15 residues. CDR3 nucleotides: TGTGCCAGCAGCTCAATGGACTCTGGGGCCAACGTCCTGACTTTC. Translation: CASSSMDSGANVLTF.